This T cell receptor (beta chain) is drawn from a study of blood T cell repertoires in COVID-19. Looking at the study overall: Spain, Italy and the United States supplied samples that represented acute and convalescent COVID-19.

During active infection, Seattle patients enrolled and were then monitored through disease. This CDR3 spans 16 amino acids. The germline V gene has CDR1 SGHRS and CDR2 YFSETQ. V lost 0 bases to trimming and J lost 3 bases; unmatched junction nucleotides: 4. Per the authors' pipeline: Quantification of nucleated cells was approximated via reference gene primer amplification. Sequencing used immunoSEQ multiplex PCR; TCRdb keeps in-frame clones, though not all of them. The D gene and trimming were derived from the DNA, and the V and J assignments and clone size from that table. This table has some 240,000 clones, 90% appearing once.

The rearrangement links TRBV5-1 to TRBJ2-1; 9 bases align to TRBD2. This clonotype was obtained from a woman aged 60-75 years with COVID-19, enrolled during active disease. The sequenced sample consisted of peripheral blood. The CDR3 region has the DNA TGCGCCAGCAGCTTGGCTGCGGGGGGGAACTACAATGAGCAGTTCTTC. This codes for CASSLAAGGNYNEQFF.